The present T cell receptor beta chain was sequenced within a study of Graves' ophthalmopathy and Graves' hyperthyroidism. The study's findings and limits: Ophthalmopathy progression cases were predicted by the model with approximately 66% sensitivity and roughly 72% specificity. Researchers report that a 13-signature model separated ophthalmopathy from stable hyperthyroidism, posting about 87% sensitivity and 65% to 82% specificity.

The table lists this clonotype with many counts. The antigen remains undetermined. Investigators amplified TCR beta CDR3 regions from RNA transcripts. RT-PCR was first run with HTBI primers, then multiplex PCR in a second round. Each CDR3 protein gets one entry after TCRdb re-called the multiplex PCR reads with MiXCR. This table has approximately 210,000 distinct CDR3 sequences, approximately 28% appearing once. The CDR3 has 16 residues. Trimming stripped 2 bases from V and 1 base from J, with 14 bases between. Germline-derived CDR1 and CDR2 are SGHAT and FQNNGV. This rearrangement joins TRBV11-2 to TRBJ2-5; D is perhaps TRBD2 (5 bases). The receptor was isolated from a man in his fifties with Graves' ophthalmopathy. The sequenced material came from peripheral blood. The CDR3, as DNA: TGTGCCAGCAGCTTACTCGGGCCTAGCAGCCAAGAGACCCAGTACTTC. Translating it yields CASSLLGPSSQETQYF.